A selection of T cell receptor beta chains follows, all from one sample in a study of blood T cell repertoires in COVID-19. Generated by immunoSEQ multiplex PCR, the TCRdb table keeps only in-frame clones and is missing some. The sample holds roughly 150,000 clones, almost 85% seen once. The sequencing input was peripheral blood. The receptors were gathered from a man aged 45 to 65 with acute or convalescent COVID-19. Both conserved end residues are part of each CDR3. The D gene is left open where the match is weak. Rows may omit the clone size; those that give it use once, few, many or a size class.

D: TRBD2; size: -; J: TRBJ2-7; V: TRBV6-5; DNA: TGTGCCAGCAGTTTGACTAGCGGCCCCTACGAGCAGTACTTC; CDR3: CASSLTSGPYEQYF
D: TRBD2; size: -; J: TRBJ2-7; V: TRBV27; DNA: TGTGCCAGCAGTTTGGCCGGGACTAGCGGCTCCTACGAGCAGTACTTC; CDR3: CASSLAGTSGSYEQYF
D: -; size: once; J: TRBJ1-1; V: TRBV29-1; DNA: TGCAGCACCCTCGGAGGGACTGAAGCTTTCTTT; CDR3: CSTLGGTEAFF
D: -; size: -; J: TRBJ1-2; V: TRBV28; DNA: TGTGCCAGCAGCCGAACTACAGGAGTCAGGCTCTATGGCTACACCTTC; CDR3: CASSRTTGVRLYGYTF
D: TRBD2; size: -; J: TRBJ2-5; V: TRBV4-1; DNA: TGCGCCAGCAGCCAACTGGGAGGGGAGACCCAGTACTTC; CDR3: CASSQLGGETQYF
D: TRBD1; size: -; J: TRBJ2-5; V: TRBV6-5; DNA: TGTGCCAGCAGTTACGACACAGGGGGTGTTGAGACCCAGTACTTC; CDR3: CASSYDTGGVETQYF
D: -; size: -; J: TRBJ1-3; V: TRBV9; DNA: TGTGCCAGCAGCGTAGAGGGGCACATCTCTGGAAACACCATATATTTT; CDR3: CASSVEGHISGNTIYF
D: -; size: -; J: TRBJ1-5; V: TRBV10-3; DNA: TGTGCCATCAGTGAGTCGGGCAGGGCAAGACAGCCCCAGCATTTT; CDR3: CAISESGRARQPQHF
D: TRBD1; size: once; J: TRBJ2-5; V: TRBV11-2; DNA: TGTGCCAGCAGCTCGGCATTCGGGACAGGGGAAGAGACCCAGTACTTC; CDR3: CASSSAFGTGEETQYF
D: -; size: -; J: TRBJ2-5; V: TRBV7-9; DNA: TGTGCCAGCAACCTACAAGAGACCCAGTACTTC; CDR3: CASNLQETQYF
D: -; size: -; J: TRBJ1-5; V: TRBV28; DNA: TGTGCCAGCAGTTTACCCACGGGGGGGTTGATCAATCAGCCCCAGCATTTT; CDR3: CASSLPTGGLINQPQHF
D: -; size: once; J: TRBJ2-1; V: TRBV3-1/TRBV3-2; DNA: TGTGCCAGCAGCCAATCCGTTGAGCAGTTCTTC; CDR3: CASSQSVEQFF
D: TRBD2; size: -; J: TRBJ2-1; V: TRBV11-2; DNA: TGTGCCAGCAGCTCTGGGACTAGCGGGACCTCCAAGATCTACAATGAGCAGTTCTTC; CDR3: CASSSGTSGTSKIYNEQFF
D: TRBD1; size: -; J: TRBJ2-5; V: TRBV29-1; DNA: TGCAGCGTTGCTAACCTCCGGGGACAGGGCCAAGAGACCCAGTACTTC; CDR3: CSVANLRGQGQETQYF
D: -; size: -; J: TRBJ1-2; V: TRBV6-5; DNA: TGTGCCAGCAGTTACACGTATCGGGAAGGTGGCTACACCTTC; CDR3: CASSYTYREGGYTF
D: TRBD1; size: few; J: TRBJ2-5; V: TRBV7-3; DNA: TGTGCCAGCAGCCCCCGACAGGGAGAGACCCAGTACTTC; CDR3: CASSPRQGETQYF
D: -; size: -; J: TRBJ2-7; V: TRBV9; DNA: TGTGCCAGCAGCTTCGGACAGACCTACGAGCAGTACTTC; CDR3: CASSFGQTYEQYF
D: TRBD2; size: few; J: TRBJ2-5; V: TRBV19; DNA: TGTGCCAGTAGTACCGGACTAGCGGGAGGGGTGACCCAGTACTTC; CDR3: CASSTGLAGGVTQYF
D: -; size: -; J: TRBJ1-1; V: TRBV29-1; DNA: TGCAGCGTGCCTACGAAGGGGACTGAAGCTTTCTTT; CDR3: CSVPTKGTEAFF
D: -; size: -; J: TRBJ1-5; V: TRBV30; DNA: TGTGCCTGGAGTCCCCGTTTGGGCTATCAGCCCCAGCATTTT; CDR3: CAWSPRLGYQPQHF
D: -; size: -; J: TRBJ2-7; V: TRBV27; DNA: TGTGCCAGCAGTTGGCAGGGGACCTACGAGCAGTACTTC; CDR3: CASSWQGTYEQYF
D: -; size: -; J: TRBJ2-7; V: TRBV27; DNA: TGTGCCAGCAGGACAGGAGGCCACGAGCAGTACTTC; CDR3: CASRTGGHEQYF
D: -; size: -; J: TRBJ2-2; V: TRBV7-3; DNA: TGTGCCAGCAGCCCACCCGCCCCAGGCACCGGGGAGCTGTTTTTT; CDR3: CASSPPAPGTGELFF
D: -; size: -; J: TRBJ1-3; V: TRBV6-5; DNA: TGTGCCAGCAACAACCCGGGAAACACCATATATTTT; CDR3: CASNNPGNTIYF
D: -; size: -; J: TRBJ2-7; V: TRBV6-2/TRBV6-3; DNA: TGTGCCAGCAGTCAAAGGGAGACTTTCTCCTACGAGCAGTACTTC; CDR3: CASSQRETFSYEQYF
D: TRBD2; size: -; J: TRBJ2-3; V: TRBV28; DNA: TGTGCCAGCAGCCCACTAGCGGGATGGACGGATACGCAGTATTTT; CDR3: CASSPLAGWTDTQYF
D: -; size: few; J: TRBJ2-3; V: TRBV7-8; DNA: TGTGCCAGCAGCACCCCGGGATATACAGATACGCAGTATTTT; CDR3: CASSTPGYTDTQYF
D: TRBD2; size: -; J: TRBJ2-6; V: TRBV10-3; DNA: TGTGCCATCGGCCGCGGGGGAGATGGGGCCAACGTCCTGACTTTC; CDR3: CAIGRGGDGANVLTF
D: TRBD1; size: -; J: TRBJ1-2; V: TRBV2; DNA: TGTGCCACCGGGACAGGCCGACTAACTAGCTATGGCTACACCTTC; CDR3: CATGTGRLTSYGYTF
D: -; size: -; J: TRBJ1-2; V: TRBV3-1/TRBV3-2; DNA: TGTGCCAGCAGCCAAGGACAGGCCAGCGGCTACACCTTC; CDR3: CASSQGQASGYTF
D: TRBD2; size: once; J: TRBJ2-3; V: TRBV10-3; DNA: TGTGCCATCAGTGTCACTAGCGGGGGGGAGGATACGCAGTATTTT; CDR3: CAISVTSGGEDTQYF
D: -; size: -; J: TRBJ2-7; V: TRBV6-5; DNA: TGTGCCAGCAGTTTCAATCGTCAGGGCCGGGACGAGCAGTACTTC; CDR3: CASSFNRQGRDEQYF
D: TRBD2; size: -; J: TRBJ2-1; V: TRBV24-1; DNA: TGTGCCACCAGTGAGACCGGGACTAGCGGGATGGCCGAGCAGTTCTTC; CDR3: CATSETGTSGMAEQFF
D: TRBD1; size: -; J: TRBJ2-1; V: TRBV5-8; DNA: TGTGCCAGCAGCTTCTGGGGACAGGGGCAGTTCGATGAGCAGTTCTTC; CDR3: CASSFWGQGQFDEQFF
D: TRBD1; size: -; J: TRBJ1-4; V: TRBV6-1; DNA: TGTGCCAGCAGTGAAATGAGGACAGGGGAGGGAAAACTGTTTTTT; CDR3: CASSEMRTGEGKLFF
D: -; size: -; J: TRBJ2-1; V: TRBV15; DNA: TGTGCCACCAGCAGGGGGAGGGGGAATGAGCAGTTCTTC; CDR3: CATSRGRGNEQFF
D: -; size: once; J: TRBJ1-5; V: TRBV28; DNA: TGTGCCAGCAGTTTAGGGGGGTCCAATCAGCCCCAGCATTTT; CDR3: CASSLGGSNQPQHF
D: -; size: -; J: TRBJ2-5; V: TRBV6-2/TRBV6-3; DNA: TGTGCCAGCAGTTACCATCGGGGAGACCAAGAGACCCAGTACTTC; CDR3: CASSYHRGDQETQYF
D: -; size: -; J: TRBJ2-2; V: TRBV19; DNA: TGTGCCAGTAGCACGGGACTCACTGGGGGAACCGGGGAGCTGTTTTTT; CDR3: CASSTGLTGGTGELFF
D: TRBD2; size: -; J: TRBJ2-3; V: TRBV3-1/TRBV3-2; DNA: TGTGCCAGCAGCCGACGGACTAGCGGGAGTGGGGAAGATACGCAGTATTTT; CDR3: CASSRRTSGSGEDTQYF
D: TRBD1; size: -; J: TRBJ1-5; V: TRBV19; DNA: TGTGCCAGTAGTATCTTGACAGGGAATCAGCCCCAGCATTTT; CDR3: CASSILTGNQPQHF
D: TRBD1; size: -; J: TRBJ2-5; V: TRBV7-9; DNA: TGTGCCAGCAGCTCTTCTGACCAGGGGGTCCAAGAGACCCAGTACTTC; CDR3: CASSSSDQGVQETQYF
D: TRBD2; size: -; J: TRBJ2-3; V: TRBV5-1; DNA: TGCGCCAGCAGCTCGAGCACTAGCGGGGGGGGAACAGATACGCAGTATTTT; CDR3: CASSSSTSGGGTDTQYF
D: -; size: once; J: TRBJ2-3; V: TRBV11-2; DNA: TGTGCCAGCAGCTTTTCAGACAGAAGCACAGATACGCAGTATTTT; CDR3: CASSFSDRSTDTQYF
D: -; size: few; J: TRBJ2-7; V: TRBV9; DNA: TGTGCCAGCCCGCCTTTAAATAGGGGGTTCGGCCCCTACGAGCAGTACTTC; CDR3: CASPPLNRGFGPYEQYF
D: -; size: -; J: TRBJ2-2; V: TRBV10-3; DNA: TGTGCCATCAGTGAGAACCCTGAGACCGGGGAGCTGTTTTTT; CDR3: CAISENPETGELFF
D: -; size: -; J: TRBJ2-7; V: TRBV29-1; DNA: TGCAGCGCCAAAAGGGGTGGCAGGGGCTACGAGCAGTACTTC; CDR3: CSAKRGGRGYEQYF
D: TRBD1; size: -; J: TRBJ1-5; V: TRBV6-5; DNA: TGTGCCAGCAGTTCCGAGGACAGGGTTCAGCCCCAGCATTTT; CDR3: CASSSEDRVQPQHF
D: TRBD1; size: once; J: TRBJ1-2; V: TRBV27; DNA: TGTGCCAGCAGTTTGACAGGGGGCCCCCCGATTCGCTACACCTTC; CDR3: CASSLTGGPPIRYTF
D: -; size: -; J: TRBJ1-5; V: TRBV19; DNA: TGTGCCAGTAGTATTGGGGGGGCTGGTCAGCCCCAGCATTTT; CDR3: CASSIGGAGQPQHF
D: TRBD2; size: few; J: TRBJ2-7; V: TRBV30; DNA: TGTGCCTGGAGTGTAGCGGGAGTCCCGAGGCAGTACTTC; CDR3: CAWSVAGVPRQYF
D: TRBD1; size: -; J: TRBJ1-2; V: TRBV3-1/TRBV3-2; DNA: TGTGCCAGCAGCCCGTCCCGAGGGCAGGGGGCGCGACTCCATGGCTACACCTTC; CDR3: CASSPSRGQGARLHGYTF
D: TRBD1; size: -; J: TRBJ1-2; V: TRBV11-2; DNA: TGTGCCAGCAGCCCTACAGGGGAGGTTGGCTACACCTTC; CDR3: CASSPTGEVGYTF
D: TRBD1; size: -; J: TRBJ1-2; V: TRBV18; DNA: TGTGCCAGCTCACCGGGACAGCTTAGAGATGGCTACACCTTC; CDR3: CASSPGQLRDGYTF
D: TRBD1; size: -; J: TRBJ1-1; V: TRBV30; DNA: TGTGCCTGGAGCCGAACCCGGACAGGGGAGGTCACTGAAGCTTTCTTT; CDR3: CAWSRTRTGEVTEAFF
D: TRBD1; size: -; J: TRBJ2-2; V: TRBV11-3; DNA: TGTGCCAGCAGCCGCCCGCGGCAGGGGGCGGACACCGGGGAGCTGTTTTTT; CDR3: CASSRPRQGADTGELFF
D: -; size: few; J: TRBJ2-5; V: TRBV15; DNA: TGTGCCACCAGCCTTAAGTCGACTGGCGAGACCCAGTACTTC; CDR3: CATSLKSTGETQYF